Listed below are T cell receptor beta chains from one sample, sequenced in a study of vaccination and CD4 T cells after COVID-19. TCRdb used MiXCR to reprocess the PCR reads, holding one entry per CDR3 protein. The sample gives 5,500 or so distinct CDR3 sequences, 71% of which show up once; approximately 18% is in the top ten. Their antigens are not known. Sequenced input: CD4+ T cells from blood, cultured in vitro. The receptors shown here come from a human donor who had recovered from COVID-19. Each CDR3 is given with its conserved first and last residue. Each record gives: J gene, D gene, clone size, V gene, CDR3 protein, CDR3 DNA. The D gene is left open where the match is weak. Clone size is stated in some rows and not others, as once, few, many or a class when expanded.

>TRBJ2-7|NA|NA|TRBV10-3
CAISEGPDEQYF
TGTGCCATCAGTGAGGGACCAGACGAGCAGTACTTC
>TRBJ2-7|TRBD1|NA|TRBV20-1
CSAPRDRGYEQYF
TGCAGTGCCCCCAGGGACAGGGGCTACGAGCAGTACTTC
>TRBJ1-2|NA|NA|TRBV20-1
CSASPFYTF
TGCAGTGCTAGCCCCTTCTACACCTTC
>TRBJ2-5|NA|NA|TRBV6-1
CASNRKGRETQYF
TGTGCCAGCAATCGGAAGGGCCGAGAGACCCAGTACTTC
>TRBJ2-5|TRBD1|NA|TRBV7-8
CASINRDRGQETQYF
TGTGCCAGCATCAACCGGGACAGGGGGCAAGAGACCCAGTACTTC
>TRBJ2-2|NA|NA|TRBV11-2
CASSLEHSTGELFF
TGTGCCAGCAGCTTAGAGCATTCCACCGGGGAGCTGTTTTTT
>TRBJ1-2|TRBD1|few|TRBV12-3/TRBV12-4
CASSLDRANYGYTF
TGTGCCAGCAGTTTGGACAGGGCTAACTATGGCTACACCTTC
>TRBJ2-1|TRBD2|NA|TRBV20-1
CSAREGSGAYNEQFF
TGCAGTGCCCGCGAAGGTAGCGGGGCATACAATGAGCAGTTCTTC
>TRBJ2-7|TRBD1|NA|TRBV24-1
CATSERGTGTYEQYF
TGTGCCACCAGTGAACGAGGGACAGGGACCTACGAGCAGTACTTC
>TRBJ1-5|TRBD1|NA|TRBV27
CASSLSRGAQNQPQHF
TGTGCCAGCAGTTTAAGCAGGGGGGCACAGAATCAGCCCCAGCATTTT
>TRBJ1-1|NA|NA|TRBV5-1
CASSLIQNTEAFF
TGCGCCAGCAGCTTGATCCAGAACACTGAAGCTTTCTTT
>TRBJ2-7|TRBD1|NA|TRBV18
CASSPGTGRIYEQYF
TGTGCCAGCTCACCGGGGACAGGGCGAATCTACGAGCAGTACTTC
>TRBJ2-2|NA|NA|TRBV27
CASSFWSGTGELFF
TGTGCCAGCAGTTTTTGGTCGGGAACCGGGGAGCTGTTTTTT
>TRBJ1-2|NA|NA|TRBV7-2
CASSLVGRGSRGYTF
TGTGCCAGCAGCTTAGTGGGCAGGGGTTCTCGTGGCTACACCTTC
>TRBJ1-3|TRBD1|NA|TRBV19
CASSRTGLNSGNTIYF
TGTGCCAGTAGTCGGACAGGACTTAACTCTGGAAACACCATATATTTT